This TCR beta chain was observed in a study of T cell repertoires in cytomegalovirus infection. The CDR3 sequence is 14 residues long. With V trimmed by 1 base and J by 10 bases, 5 bases remained unmatched. A single count supports this clonotype. As yet, its antigen is unknown. TCRdb recomputed calls from the reads with MiXCR, one row per CDR3 protein. This sample yields about 890,000 distinct CDR3 sequences, of which around 30% are seen a single time; more than 13% belongs to the top ten. The clonotype was recovered from a human donor in good health (CMV status not recorded). Some clones in this sample may be carry-over from other donors' samples. V gene TRBV12-3 or TRBV12-4 combines with J gene TRBJ2-1; TRBD2 matches 9 bases. Sequenced material: cultured CD8+ T cells from PBMCs, taken from culture after CMV antigen stimulation. The CDR3 region has the DNA TGTGCCAGCAGTTTAGGCGGGGGGGCTGAGGAGCAGTTCTTC. Amino acids: CASSLGGGAEEQFF.